This note documents a single T cell receptor beta chain sequence. CDR1 and CDR2 from the germline V gene are WSHSY and SAAADI. V was shortened by 4 bases and J by 8 bases, with 11 bases between the two germline ends. This CDR3 region has 13 residues. This entry is derived from a study of blood T cell repertoires in COVID-19. Study background: Acute-phase and convalescent COVID-19 samples originated in the United States, Italy and Spain. Sample material is recorded as cDNA or gDNA derived from T cells, B-cell-depleted T cells, or PBMCs.

Per the study methods: Nucleated cell number was recorded as an estimate derived from reference gene primer amplification. Using immunoSEQ multiplex PCR, the repertoire was profiled, and TCRdb retains in-frame clones only, with some absent. That table gives V, J and clone size, and the DNA gave D and trimming. The data show some 110,000 clones, over 60% seen once. The rearrangement links TRBV10-2 to TRBJ1-4, with D unclear. The specimen was peripheral blood. The receptor's source is a man aged 70-80 years with acute or convalescent COVID-19. Written as DNA, the CDR3 is TGCGCCAGCAGTGTTCAACAGAACGAAAAACTGTTTTTT. Its protein product is CASSVQQNEKLFF.